The clone carrying this TCR beta chain was recorded at least ten times. Antigen unknown. This specimen comes from a study of T cells in Graves' hyperthyroidism and ophthalmopathy. The wider study: Peripheral blood specimens were obtained at initial diagnosis, prior to any treatment. Regarding the study as a whole: A model of 13 V-J pairs discriminated ophthalmopathy from stable hyperthyroidism.

Regions amplified from RNA transcripts were the TCR beta CDR3 regions. When the TCR CDR3 underwent first-round RT-PCR, the HTBI primer set was used. TCRdb itself ran the multiplex PCR reads through MiXCR, one entry per CDR3 protein. The sample carries a few hundred thousand distinct CDR3 sequences, about 15% recorded once. CDR1 and CDR2 from the germline V gene are MDHEN and SYDVKM. Trimming removed 7 bases at V and 6 bases at J, with 12 bases between. The CDR3 consists of 13 residues. The source material was blood. The V call is TRBV28, the J call TRBJ1-4; TRBD1 might be the D (5 bases). This receptor was obtained from a woman aged 25-40 years with Graves' ophthalmopathy. CDR3 region: CASKGPGDEKLFF. The CDR3 region has the DNA TGTGCCAGCAAGGGGCCGGGTGATGAAAAACTGTTTTTT.